Sequencing of this T cell receptor (beta chain) was carried out in a study of CD4 T cells in relation to SARS-CoV-2 and coronaviruses. Study background: ViraFEST: approximately 10-day antigen culture of PBMCs, then TCR beta CDR3 sequencing. The HLA restriction of the shared crossreactive spike epitopes was mapped.

Profiling relied on immunoSEQ multiplex PCR, and the TCRdb table lists in-frame clones only, not all of them. Altogether 25,000 to 35,000 clones are present, about 78% being singletons, with the ten largest covering roughly 15%. CD4+ T cells from unexposed donors were obtained before the COVID-19 pandemic (2011-2018). CD4+ T cells were isolated from the cells after around eleven days of culture. PBMCs were plated at two million per well in IL-2-containing medium. Trimming removed 3 bases at V and 5 bases at J, with 17 bases between. Per germline, CDR1 GTSNPN and CDR2 SVGIG (reference sequence). CDR3 length equals 15 residues. In the case of this clone: Its antigen remains unknown.

Study-wide points: SARS-CoV-2-driven expansion was significantly weaker in crossreactive than monoreactive clones.

The sequence was obtained from a human donor in good health. This chain links TRBV30 with TRBJ1-3; the D gene is possibly TRBD1 (5 bases). Material: CD4+ T cells from PBMCs, cultured in vitro. CDR3 nucleotide sequence: TGTGCCTGGAGCCGGAGGGGTGCTACAAGAAACACCATATATTTT. This translates into CAWSRRGATRNTIYF.